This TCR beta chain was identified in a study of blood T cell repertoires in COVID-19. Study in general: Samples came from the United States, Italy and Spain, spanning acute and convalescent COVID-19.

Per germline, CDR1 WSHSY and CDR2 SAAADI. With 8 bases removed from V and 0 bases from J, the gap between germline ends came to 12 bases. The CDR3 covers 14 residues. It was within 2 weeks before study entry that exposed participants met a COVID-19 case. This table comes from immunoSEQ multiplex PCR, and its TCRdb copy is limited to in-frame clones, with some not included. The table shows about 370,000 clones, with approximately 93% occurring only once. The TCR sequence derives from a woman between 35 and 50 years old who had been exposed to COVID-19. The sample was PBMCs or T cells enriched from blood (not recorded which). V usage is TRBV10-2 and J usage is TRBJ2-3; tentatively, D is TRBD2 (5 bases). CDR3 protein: CASAARTSTDTQYF. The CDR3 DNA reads TGCGCCAGCGCCGCCAGGACTAGCACAGATACGCAGTATTTT.